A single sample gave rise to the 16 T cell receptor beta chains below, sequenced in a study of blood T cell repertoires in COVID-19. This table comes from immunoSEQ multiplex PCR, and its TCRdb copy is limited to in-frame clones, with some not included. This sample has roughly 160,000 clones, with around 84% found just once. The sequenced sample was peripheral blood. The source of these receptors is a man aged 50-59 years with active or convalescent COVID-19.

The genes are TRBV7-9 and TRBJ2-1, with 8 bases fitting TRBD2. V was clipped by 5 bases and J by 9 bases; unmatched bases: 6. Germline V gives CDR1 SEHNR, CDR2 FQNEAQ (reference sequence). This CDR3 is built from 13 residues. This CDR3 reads CASSRGGIVEQFF. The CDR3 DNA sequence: TGTGCCAGCAGCCGCGGGGGGATCGTTGAGCAGTTCTTC.

In nucleotides, the CDR3 is TGCGCCAGCAGCTCACTCTCACGAGGTGAAAAACTGTTTTTT. Translated, it gives CASSSLSRGEKLFF. The rearrangement links TRBV5-1 to TRBJ1-4; no reliable D call. Germline CDR1 SGHRS, CDR2 YFSETQ. V gave up 3 bases and J gave up 7 bases, with 13 bases separating them. CDR3 length: 14 residues.

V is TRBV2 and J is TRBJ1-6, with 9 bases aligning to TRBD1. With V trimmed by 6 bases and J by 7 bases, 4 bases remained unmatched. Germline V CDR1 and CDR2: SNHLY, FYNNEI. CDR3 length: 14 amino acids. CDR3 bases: TGTGCCAGCAGGCGACAGGGGGTGAATTCACCCCTCCACTTT. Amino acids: CASRRQGVNSPLHF.

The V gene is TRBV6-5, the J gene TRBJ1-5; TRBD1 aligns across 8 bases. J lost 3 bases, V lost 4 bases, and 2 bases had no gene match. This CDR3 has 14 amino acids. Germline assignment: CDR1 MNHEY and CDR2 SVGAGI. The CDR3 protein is CASSWGQVNQPQHF. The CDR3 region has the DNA TGTGCCAGCAGTTGGGGACAGGTCAATCAGCCCCAGCATTTT.

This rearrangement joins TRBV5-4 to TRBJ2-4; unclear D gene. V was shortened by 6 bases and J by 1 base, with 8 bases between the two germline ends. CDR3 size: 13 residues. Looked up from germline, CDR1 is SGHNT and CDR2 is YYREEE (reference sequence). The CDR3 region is CASTGVAKNIQYF. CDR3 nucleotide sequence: TGTGCCAGCACCGGAGTGGCCAAAAACATTCAGTACTTC.

CDR3 nucleotides: TGTGCCAGCTCCGACCCCGGGACACTCCAAGAGACCCAGTACTTC. Translation: CASSDPGTLQETQYF. The V gene is TRBV18, the J gene TRBJ2-5; weak D call: TRBD1 (6 bases). V lost 6 bases and J lost 1, with 15 bases in between. The germline V gene encodes CDR1 KGHSH and CDR2 LQKENI. This CDR3 is built from 15 residues.

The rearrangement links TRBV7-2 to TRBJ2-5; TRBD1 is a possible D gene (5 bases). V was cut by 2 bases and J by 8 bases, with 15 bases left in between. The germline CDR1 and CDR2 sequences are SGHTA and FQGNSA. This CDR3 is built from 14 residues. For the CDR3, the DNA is TGTGCCAGCAGCTTATCAGGACATCTACTAACCCAGTACTTC. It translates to CASSLSGHLLTQYF.

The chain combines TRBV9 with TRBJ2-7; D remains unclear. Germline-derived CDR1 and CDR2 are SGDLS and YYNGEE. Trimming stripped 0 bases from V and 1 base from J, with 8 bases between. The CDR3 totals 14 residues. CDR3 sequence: CASSVELHSYEQYF. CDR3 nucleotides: TGTGCCAGCAGCGTAGAACTACATTCCTACGAGCAGTACTTC. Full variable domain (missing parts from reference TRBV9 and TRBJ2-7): DSGVTQTPKHLITATGQRVTLRCSPRSGDLSVYWYQQSLDQGLQFLIQYYNGEERAKGNILERFSAQQFPDLHSELNLSSLELGDSALYFCASSVELHSYEQYFGPGTRLTVT.

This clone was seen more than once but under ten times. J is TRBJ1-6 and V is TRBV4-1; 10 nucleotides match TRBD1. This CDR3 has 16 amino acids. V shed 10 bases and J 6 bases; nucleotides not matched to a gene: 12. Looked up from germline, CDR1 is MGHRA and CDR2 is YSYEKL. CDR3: CATATGTGVPNSPLHF. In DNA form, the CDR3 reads TGCGCCACCGCAACCGGGACAGGGGTTCCTAATTCACCCCTCCACTTT.

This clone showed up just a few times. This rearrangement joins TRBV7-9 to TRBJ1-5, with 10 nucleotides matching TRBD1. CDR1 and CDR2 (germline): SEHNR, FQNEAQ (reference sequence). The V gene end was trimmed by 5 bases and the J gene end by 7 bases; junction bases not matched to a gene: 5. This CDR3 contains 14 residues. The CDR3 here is CASSPGQGLQPQHF. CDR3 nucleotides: TGTGCCAGCAGCCCGGGACAGGGGTTGCAGCCCCAGCATTTT.

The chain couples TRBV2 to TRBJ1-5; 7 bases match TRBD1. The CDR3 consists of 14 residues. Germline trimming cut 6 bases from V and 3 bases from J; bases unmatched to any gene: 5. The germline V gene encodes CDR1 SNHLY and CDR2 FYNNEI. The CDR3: CASRPDRANQPQHF. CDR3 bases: TGTGCCAGCAGACCAGACAGGGCCAATCAGCCCCAGCATTTT.

CDR3 DNA: TGTGCCAGCAGCTGGGACTTTTTCAGCCAGCCCCAGCATTTT. Protein sequence: CASSWDFFSQPQHF. The genes are TRBV7-9 and TRBJ1-5; TRBD1 is a possible D gene (5 bases). V was clipped by 4 bases and J by 7 bases, with 14 bases between them. CDR1 and CDR2 from the germline V gene are SEHNR and FQNEAQ (reference sequence). This CDR3 spans 14 amino acids.

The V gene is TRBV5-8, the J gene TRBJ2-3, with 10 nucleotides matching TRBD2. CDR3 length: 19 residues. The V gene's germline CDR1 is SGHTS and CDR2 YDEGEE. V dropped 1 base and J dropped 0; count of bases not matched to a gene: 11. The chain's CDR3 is CASSLWGSGRALSTDTQYF. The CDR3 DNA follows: TGTGCCAGCAGCTTGTGGGGGAGCGGGAGGGCCCTAAGCACAGATACGCAGTATTTT.

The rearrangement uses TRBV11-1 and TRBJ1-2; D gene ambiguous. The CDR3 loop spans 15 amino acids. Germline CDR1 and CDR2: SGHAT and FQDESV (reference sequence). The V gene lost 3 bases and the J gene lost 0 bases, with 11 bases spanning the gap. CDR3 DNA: TGTGCCAGCAGCTTGTTCCGGGGAGCTAACTATGGCTACACCTTC. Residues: CASSLFRGANYGYTF. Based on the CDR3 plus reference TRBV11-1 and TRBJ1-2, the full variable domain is EAEVAQSPRYKITEKSQAVAFWCDPISGHATLYWYRQILGQGPELLVQFQDESVVDDSQLPKDRFSAERLKGVDSTLKIQPAELGDSAMYLCASSLFRGANYGYTFGSGTRLTVV.

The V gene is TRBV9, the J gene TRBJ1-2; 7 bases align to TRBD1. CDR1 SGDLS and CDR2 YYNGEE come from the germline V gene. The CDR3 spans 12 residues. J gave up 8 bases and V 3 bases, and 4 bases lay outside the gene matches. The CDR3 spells CASSADRKGYTF. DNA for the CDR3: TGTGCCAGCAGCGCGGACAGGAAGGGCTACACCTTC.

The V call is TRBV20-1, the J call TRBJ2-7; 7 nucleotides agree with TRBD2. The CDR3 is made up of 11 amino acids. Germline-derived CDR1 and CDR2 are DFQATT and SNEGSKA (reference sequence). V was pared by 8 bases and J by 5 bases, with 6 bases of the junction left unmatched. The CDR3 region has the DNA TGCAGTTCGGTAGCGGGCCACGAGCAGTACTTC. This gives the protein CSSVAGHEQYF.